This TCR beta chain was found in a study of CXCR3-negative and CXCR3-positive naive CD8 T cells. General study findings and limits: Expression of CXCR3 was partially reduced after cryopreservation, and fresh PBMCs were used in most assays. Naive subsets displayed similar surface CD5, and TCR strength was inferred from TRB CDR3 properties.

For this clonotype: No antigen is known for it.

Researchers reported sorting every CD8+ T cell subset in triplicate, 300,000 to 350,000 cells per sort. 5' RACE with UMI labels generated the TRB cDNA libraries. Reanalyzing the 5' RACE reads, TCRdb keeps one entry per CDR3 protein, without DNA. The table lists about 62,000 distinct CDR3 sequences. The CDR3 is made up of 13 amino acids. Sequencing input: naive CXCR3- CD8+ T cells from blood. The subset: CD45RO-CCR7+CD27+CD95- naive CD8+ T cells lacking CXCR3 (TNR3-). The rearrangement joins TRBV12-3 or TRBV12-4 to TRBJ1-3. This receptor was identified in a human donor in good health. Some clones in this sample may be carry-over from other donors' samples. This chain's CDR3 is CASRHVSGNTIYF.